The 27 T cell receptor beta chains reported below all come from one sample, sequenced in a study of T cell responses to AZD1222 COVID-19 vaccine. Clones were read by immunoSEQ multiplex PCR, and TCRdb kept only the in-frame ones, dropping some. Of around 120,000 clones detected, approximately 83% appear once; the ten largest clones hold about 1.6%. This specimen was peripheral blood, taken on day 0 of AZD1222 vaccination. Every receptor here comes from an adult in good health.

The chain is built from TRBV15 and TRBJ1-3; a possible D gene is TRBD1 (5 bases). Trimming cost V 0 bases and J 4 bases, with 7 bases left between them. Per the germline V gene, CDR1 is LNHNV and CDR2 is YYDKDF (reference sequence). The CDR3 runs to 14 residues. CDR3 residues: CATSRDRAGNTIYF. Here the CDR3 DNA reads TGTGCCACCAGCAGAGACAGGGCGGGAAACACCATATATTTT.

The chain uses TRBV15 and TRBJ1-3, with D uncertain. This CDR3 region has 13 residues. The germline V gene has CDR1 LNHNV and CDR2 YYDKDF (reference sequence). V shed 9 bases and J shed 0 bases, with 9 bases lying between them. CDR3 in amino acids: CATRTPSGNTIYF. The CDR3 DNA follows: TGTGCCACTAGAACTCCCTCTGGAAACACCATATATTTT.

The chain couples TRBV9 to TRBJ2-7; the D gene could be TRBD1 or TRBD2 (5 bases each). Germline CDR1 is SGDLS and CDR2 is YYNGEE. Trimming removed 0 bases at V and 2 bases at J, with 9 bases between. The CDR3 covers 14 residues. CDR3 sequence reads: CASSVGWGTYEQYF. The CDR3 region has the DNA TGTGCCAGCAGCGTAGGGTGGGGGACCTACGAGCAGTACTTC.

This clone has a handful of counts. This sequence joins TRBV9 and TRBJ2-1; D is unresolved. From germline, CDR1 is SGDLS and CDR2 YYNGEE. CDR3 length: 14 residues. V lost 0 bases, J lost 14 bases, and 18 bases lay in between. In DNA, the CDR3 is TGTGCCAGCAGCGTAGACCCGTCTAGTTCCCGCAAGTTCTTC. Amino acid sequence: CASSVDPSSSRKFF.

This chain uses TRBV11-3 with TRBJ2-7; D is unclear. CDR3 length equals 12 residues. CDR1 and CDR2 (germline): SGHNT, YENEEA. The V gene lost 0 bases and the J gene lost 3 bases, with 3 bases spanning the gap. The CDR3, as DNA: TGTGCCAGCAGCTTAGAACTCTACGAGCAGTACTTC. Its translation: CASSLELYEQYF.

The chain couples TRBV7-2 to TRBJ1-1, with unresolved D. The germline CDR1 and CDR2 sequences are SGHTA and FQGNSA. The CDR3 runs 12 residues. Trimming left V 2 bases short and J 7 bases short, with 8 bases between. CDR3 DNA sequence: TGTGCCAGCAGCTTATCCGGGCTTGAAGCTTTCTTT. It is translated as CASSLSGLEAFF.

The rearrangement joins TRBV28 to TRBJ1-4; 8 bases map to TRBD1. The CDR3 covers 14 residues. Germline values: CDR1 MDHEN, CDR2 SYDVKM. The ends lost 2 bases at V and 8 bases at J; junction bases unmatched: 4. The CDR3 reads CASSLQGAGEKLFF. CDR3 nucleotide sequence: TGTGCCAGCAGTTTACAGGGGGCGGGAGAAAAACTGTTTTTT.

The chain links TRBV2 to TRBJ1-2; weak D call: TRBD1 (5 bases). Germline V gene data show CDR1 as SNHLY and CDR2 as FYNNEI. The germline V and J ends were trimmed by 3 bases and 2 bases, with 13 bases remaining between them. This CDR3 has 15 amino acids. Here the CDR3 DNA reads TGTGCCAGCAGTGAGGGGCAGGCTTCCAACTATGGCTACACCTTC. Its translation: CASSEGQASNYGYTF.

The V call is TRBV29-1, the J call TRBJ2-2, with 7 bases matching TRBD1. The CDR3 loop spans 14 amino acids. Germline V gives CDR1 SQVTM, CDR2 ANQGSEA. V was clipped by 7 bases and J by 0 bases; unmatched bases: 5. CDR3 protein: CSAVTGPNTGELFF. For the CDR3, the DNA is TGCAGCGCAGTGACAGGGCCGAACACCGGGGAGCTGTTTTTT.

V usage is TRBV30 and J usage is TRBJ2-3; D perhaps matches TRBD2 (7 bases). The germline CDR1 and CDR2 sequences are GTSNPN and SVGIG (reference sequence). This CDR3 spans 15 amino acids. Trimming took off 1 base at V and 0 bases at J, with 11 bases between the two ends. In DNA, the CDR3 is TGTGCCTGGAGTGAGGGGGGGCCTAGCACAGATACGCAGTATTTT. It is translated as CAWSEGGPSTDTQYF.

This chain links TRBV27 with TRBJ2-7, with a possible D match to TRBD1 (6 bases). This CDR3 comprises 16 residues. Trimming cost V 9 bases and J 2 bases, with 23 bases left between them. The germline V gene has CDR1 MNHEY and CDR2 SMNVEV (reference sequence). In DNA, the CDR3 is TGTGCCAGTAAAAAAACCGGGACACCAGGGACCTACGAGCAGTACTTC. Its protein is CASKKTGTPGTYEQYF.

The chain links TRBV5-1 to TRBJ1-2; possibly TRBD1 for D (5 bases). Looked up from germline, CDR1 is SGHRS and CDR2 is YFSETQ. This CDR3 region has 13 residues. V lost 4 bases and J 6 bases, leaving 13 bases between the germline ends. The DNA for the CDR3 is TGCGCCAGCAGCCCGCTATTAGGGGATGGCTACACCTTC. Translated: CASSPLLGDGYTF.

The chain links TRBV15 to TRBJ1-2; tentatively, D is TRBD1 (6 bases). Trimming shortened V by 5 bases and J by 8 bases, and 18 bases separated the two germline ends. CDR1 is LNHNV, CDR2 YYDKDF, per germline (reference sequence). The CDR3 sequence is 14 residues long. CDR3 sequence (DNA): TGTGCCACCAGCGCCCGGGACACCCTTTTGGGCTACACCTTC. As protein: CATSARDTLLGYTF.

The chain recombines TRBV14 with TRBJ2-5; unclear D gene. This CDR3 is built from 15 residues. V was trimmed by 2 bases and J by 2 bases, leaving 12 bases between them. Germline lookup yields CDR1 SGHDN and CDR2 FVKESK. CDR3 DNA: TGTGCCAGCAGCCAAATGCGGCAATCGCAAGAGACCCAGTACTTC. Translated: CASSQMRQSQETQYF. Filled out from reference TRBV14 and TRBJ2-5, the complete variable domain reads EAGVTQFPSHSVIEKGQTVTLRCDPISGHDNLYWYRRVMGKEIKFLLHFVKESKQDESGMPNNRFLAERTGGTYSTLKVQPAELEDSGVYFCASSQMRQSQETQYFGPGTRLLVL.

The chain joins TRBV6-2 or TRBV6-3 to TRBJ1-2, with D maybe TRBD1 (5 bases). CDR3 length: 14 amino acids. Germline loops: CDR1 MNHEY, CDR2 SVGEGT. The V gene lost 5 bases and the J gene lost 5 bases, with 15 bases spanning the gap. The CDR3 reads CASSLPGTFYGYTF. CDR3 bases: TGTGCCAGCAGTCTCCCCGGGACGTTTTATGGCTACACCTTC.

V usage is TRBV27 and J usage is TRBJ2-7; 9 bases align to TRBD1. The CDR3 extends over 15 amino acids. CDR1 and CDR2 (germline): MNHEY, SMNVEV (reference sequence). Unmatched junction bases numbered 7, after V lost 4 bases and J lost 3 bases. The CDR3 sequence: CASSWPGQGFYEQYF. As DNA, the CDR3 is TGTGCCAGCAGTTGGCCGGGACAGGGTTTCTACGAGCAGTACTTC.

V and J are TRBV7-3 and TRBJ2-3, with unresolved D. The CDR3 has 14 amino acids. V lost 4 bases to trimming and J lost 4 bases, with 12 bases between them. In germline, CDR1 is SGHTA, CDR2 FQGTGA. CDR3 residues: CASSSPLNPDTQYF. The CDR3 nucleotides read TGTGCCAGCAGCTCACCGCTGAATCCAGATACGCAGTATTTT.

J is TRBJ1-1 and V is TRBV5-1, with D unclear. Germline CDR1 SGHRS, CDR2 YFSETQ. Trimming shortened V by 0 bases and J by 1 base, and 7 bases separated the two germline ends. CDR3 length: 14 residues. CDR3 amino acids: CASSLANKNTEAFF. DNA of the CDR3: TGCGCCAGCAGCTTGGCCAACAAGAACACTGAAGCTTTCTTT.

The V call is TRBV24-1, the J call TRBJ1-4; D gene uncertain. CDR1 KGHDR and CDR2 SFDVKD come from the germline V gene. This CDR3 spans 14 amino acids. Trimming shortened V by 5 bases and J by 0 bases, and 6 bases separated the two germline ends. As DNA, the CDR3 is TGTGCCACCAGTGGAGCAGCAACTAATGAAAAACTGTTTTTT. Protein: CATSGAATNEKLFF.

The rearrangement uses TRBV7-2 and TRBJ1-1; possible D gene TRBD1, 6 bases. The CDR3 covers 15 residues. V lost 2 bases to trimming and J lost 0 bases, with 10 bases between them. CDR1 is SGHTA, CDR2 FQGNSA, per germline. As DNA, the CDR3 is TGTGCCAGCAGCTTAAGACAGGCTATGAACACTGAAGCTTTCTTT. Encoded protein: CASSLRQAMNTEAFF.

The chain has TRBV9 and TRBJ2-1; 8 bases align to TRBD2. Trimming at V came to 5 bases and at J to 5 bases, leaving 6 bases not matched to a gene. The CDR3 has 14 residues. Germline-derived CDR1 and CDR2 are SGDLS and YYNGEE. CDR3 residues: CASSGTSYDNEQFF. In DNA, the CDR3 is TGTGCCAGCAGTGGGACTAGTTACGACAATGAGCAGTTCTTC.

The genes are TRBV2 and TRBJ1-1, with 8 bases fitting TRBD1. V gave up 4 bases and J gave up 5 bases; unmatched junction bases: 6. The germline CDR1 and CDR2 sequences are SNHLY and FYNNEI. CDR3 length: 14 residues. This chain's CDR3 is CASSVDRAGTEAFF. The CDR3 coding sequence is TGTGCCAGCAGTGTGGACAGGGCTGGGACTGAAGCTTTCTTT.

The rearrangement links TRBV5-3 to TRBJ1-6; 9 positions match TRBD1. TRBV5-3 counts as an open reading frame of uncertain function. V lost 4 bases to trimming and J lost 9 bases; unmatched junction nucleotides: 5. This CDR3 has 14 amino acids. The CDR3 nucleotides are TGTGCCAGAAGCACCGGGACAGGGAGTTCACCCCTCCACTTT. Its protein product is CARSTGTGSSPLHF.

The rearrangement joins TRBV5-5 to TRBJ1-1, with D hard to call. The CDR3 contains 15 residues. Germline V gene data show CDR1 as SGHKS and CDR2 as YYEKEE (reference sequence). V shed 0 bases and J shed 0 bases, with 9 bases lying between them. CDR3 loop: CASSLVTILNTEAFF. DNA for the CDR3: TGTGCCAGCAGCTTGGTCACGATCTTGAACACTGAAGCTTTCTTT.

This chain links TRBV5-6 with TRBJ2-3; 11 nucleotides match TRBD2. CDR1 is SGHDT and CDR2 is YYEEEE in the germline V gene. The CDR3 has 16 amino acids. Trimming took 4 bases from V and 4 from J; bases not matched to a gene: 8. CDR3 amino acids: CASSRLAGGKADTQYF. The CDR3 DNA reads TGTGCCAGCAGCCGTCTAGCGGGAGGCAAGGCAGATACGCAGTATTTT.

CDR3 DNA sequence: TGCAGCGTTGAAATGCGGGCGAGCACAGATACGCAGTATTTT. The encoded protein is CSVEMRASTDTQYF. The gene calls are TRBV29-1 and TRBJ2-3; possible D gene TRBD2, 5 bases. Germline-derived CDR1 and CDR2 are SQVTM and ANQGSEA. This CDR3 spans 14 amino acids. V was clipped by 2 bases and J by 0 bases, with 9 bases between them.

This chain links TRBV7-2 with TRBJ1-2; tentative D call: TRBD1 (5 bases). The CDR3 spans 15 residues. The V gene's germline CDR1 is SGHTA and CDR2 FQGNSA. V was clipped by 2 bases and J by 2 bases, with 12 bases between them. The CDR3, as DNA: TGTGCCAGCAGCTTATATCGACAGAAAAACTATGGCTACACCTTC. It specifies CASSLYRQKNYGYTF.